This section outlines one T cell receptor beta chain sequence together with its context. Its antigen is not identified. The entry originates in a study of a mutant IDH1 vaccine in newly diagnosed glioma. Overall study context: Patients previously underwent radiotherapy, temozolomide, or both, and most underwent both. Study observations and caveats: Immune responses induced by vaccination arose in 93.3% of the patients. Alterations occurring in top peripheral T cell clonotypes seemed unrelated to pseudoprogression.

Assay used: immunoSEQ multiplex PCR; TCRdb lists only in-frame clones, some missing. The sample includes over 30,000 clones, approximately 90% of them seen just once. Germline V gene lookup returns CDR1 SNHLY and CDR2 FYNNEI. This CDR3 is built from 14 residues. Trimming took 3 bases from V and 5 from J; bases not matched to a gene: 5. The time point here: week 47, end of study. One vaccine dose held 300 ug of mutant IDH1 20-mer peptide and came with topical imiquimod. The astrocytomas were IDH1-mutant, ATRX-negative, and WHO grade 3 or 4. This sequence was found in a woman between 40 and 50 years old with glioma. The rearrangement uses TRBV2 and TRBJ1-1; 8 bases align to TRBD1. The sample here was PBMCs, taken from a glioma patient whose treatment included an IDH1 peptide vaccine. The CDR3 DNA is TGTGCCAGCAGTGACCAGGGGGCGCGGACTGAAGCTTTCTTT. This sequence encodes CASSDQGARTEAFF.